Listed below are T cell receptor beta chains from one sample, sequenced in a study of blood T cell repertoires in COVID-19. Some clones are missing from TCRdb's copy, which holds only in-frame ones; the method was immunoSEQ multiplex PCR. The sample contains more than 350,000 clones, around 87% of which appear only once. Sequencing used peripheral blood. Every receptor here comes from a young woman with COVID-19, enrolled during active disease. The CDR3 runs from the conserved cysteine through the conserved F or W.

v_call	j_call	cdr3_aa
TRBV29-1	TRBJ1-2	CSVGVEQGAHGYTF
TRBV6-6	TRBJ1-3	CASTKTGPGNTIYF
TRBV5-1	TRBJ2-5	CASSLGLAGLYQETQYF
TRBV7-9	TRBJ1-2	CASSIRTGANYGYTF
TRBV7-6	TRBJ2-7	CASSPGQGFSYEQYF
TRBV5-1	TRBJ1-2	CASSLRTGDIYGYTF
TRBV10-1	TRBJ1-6	CASSAVRDNSPLHF
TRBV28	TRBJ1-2	CASSFLGEGGPNYGYTF
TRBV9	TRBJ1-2	CASSLGTDYGYTF
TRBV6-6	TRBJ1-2	CASSPRGGTGQTYGYTF
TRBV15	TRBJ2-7	CATSPDRSYEQYF
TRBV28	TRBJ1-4	CASTPHGRGNEKLFF
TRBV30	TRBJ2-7	CAYEPDSSYEQYF
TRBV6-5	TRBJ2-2	CASTLAGANTGELFF
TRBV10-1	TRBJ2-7	CARGTSGRYDDEQYF
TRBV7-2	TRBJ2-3	CASSPVSSGGSDTQYF
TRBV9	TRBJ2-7	CASSSRGGSYEQYF
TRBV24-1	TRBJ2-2	CATRTSGKTGELFF
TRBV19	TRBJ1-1	CASRTGTVAEAFF
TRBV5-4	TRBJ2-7	CASSLPGQGAYEQYF
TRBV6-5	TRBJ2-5	CASSYSIRGQKTQYF
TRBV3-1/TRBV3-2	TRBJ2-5	CASSHPLGGLAQETQYF
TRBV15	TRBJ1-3	CATSRDLTADTIYF
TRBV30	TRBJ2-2	CAWSKGRGTGELFF
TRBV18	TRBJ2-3	CASSPPSFQDTQYF
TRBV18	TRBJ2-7	CASSRYRDISYEQYF
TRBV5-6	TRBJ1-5	CASRRRGGNQPQHF
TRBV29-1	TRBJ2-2	CSAGHSPGELFF
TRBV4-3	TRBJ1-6	CASSQVQRDSPLHF
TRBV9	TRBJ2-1	CASSVGQGTYNEQFF
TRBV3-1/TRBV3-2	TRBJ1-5	CASSQDPHSQPQHF
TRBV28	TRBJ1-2	CASRQGRGQDTF
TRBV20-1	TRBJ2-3	CSASPRDTQYF
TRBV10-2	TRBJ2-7	CASGAGQGGFEQYF
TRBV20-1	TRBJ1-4	CSAGGGEKLFF
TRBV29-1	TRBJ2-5	CSVEETTGYETQYF
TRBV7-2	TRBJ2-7	CASSVTGGGEQYF
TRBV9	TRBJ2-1	CASSPLASRYNEQFF
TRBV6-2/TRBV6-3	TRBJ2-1	CASSDRLAGNYNEQFF
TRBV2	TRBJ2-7	CASGGFRDEQYF
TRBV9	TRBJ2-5	CAGSVGAGAKETQYF
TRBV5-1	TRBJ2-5	CASSLGTVSGETQYF
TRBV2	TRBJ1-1	CASSEGGYTEAFF
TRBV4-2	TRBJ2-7	CASSLGEGTPSYEQYF
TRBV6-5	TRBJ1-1	CASSASRTGRTEAFF